This TCR beta chain was documented in a study of T cell clusters in autoimmune cytopenias. Notes on the study in general: TRB repertoire shifts in secondary cytopenia and chronic lymphocytic leukemia mostly reflected lymphoma, not autoimmunity.

TRB amplification used around 270 ng of peripheral blood genomic DNA. TRB was amplified by touch-down multiplex PCR, primer pools A and B combined. After re-calling the multiplex PCR reads, TCRdb lists one entry per CDR3 protein, DNA absent. The data include roughly 7,000 distinct CDR3 sequences; the top ten clones carry 4.5% to 5.5%. There are 14 residues in the CDR3. Germline assignment: CDR1 PRHDT and CDR2 FYEKMQ (reference sequence). Regarding this clonotype: Antigen specificity is unknown.

These same data were also listed under a study on T cell repertoires in aging, cancer and after chemotherapy. That report notes: The full dataset contained several million TCR reads. Rebound thymic output was suggested by rising median generation probability during chemotherapy in each cancer cohort.

The genes are TRBV13 and TRBJ1-1. Sequencing was done on a sample of peripheral blood. The clonotype comes from a human donor in good health. CDR3 in amino acids: CASSTPSGPTEAFF.